Included here is one TCR beta chain sequence, with context. No antigen is known for it. Within one base of it there is no much larger clone, and no base qualities were kept. TCR beta CDR3 regions were amplified from RNA transcripts for repertoire sequencing. A first-round RT-PCR used HTBI primers with the Qiagen OneStep RT-PCR kit, followed by a second-round multiplex PCR, size selection and purification. Libraries were sequenced paired-end with 100 bp reads on an Illumina HiSeq2000. Concerning the study's data processing: SOAPnuke was used to process the reads, removing any read that contained adapters or uncalled bases, had a mean Phred below 15, or lacked an exact match to the constant primer or identifier. High-quality paired reads were merged with COPE v1.2.5. Each unique nucleotide sequence was defined as a clonotype, and clonotypes were aligned to IMGT TRB V, D and J references with MiTCR v1.1. Only V-J combinations with frequency above 0.0001 were analysed, covering 99.2% of repertoires. For each V-J combination, a TCR clonal expansion and chaos score was defined as the ratio of F50 clonal expansion to chaos observed in the TCRdist matrix. Welch's t-statistics and random forest were used to reduce features to about 14 V-J combinations, which were fed into a naive Bayes classifier. The Morisita-Horn index was used to measure how similar the thyroid and blood repertoires were. The public reads were quality trimmed at Q25 with fastp and then assembled into clones with MiXCR by TCRdb, keeping productive beta chains. All rows with the same CDR3 protein become a single entry with the most common DNA and genes. The V and J calls, along with clone size, are taken from TCRdb and not from the paper's own processing. The sample data list around 1.1 million distinct CDR3 sequences, and 35% to 45% of these were observed just once. The ten largest make up 8.5% to 14% of the sample.

The sample is drawn from a study of Graves' ophthalmopathy and Graves' hyperthyroidism (dated by TCRdb to the late 2010s). Background for the entire study: Hyperthyroidism was considered stable if no progression to ophthalmopathy occurred within 18 months of follow-up. To explore V-J signatures that distinguish ophthalmopathy from hyperthyroidism, a discovery set of more than 90 patients was enrolled, made up of approximately 45 with ophthalmopathy and under 65 with stable hyperthyroidism. Once sampling was done, hyperthyroidism patients were given methimazole at a starting dose of 30 mg daily, while ophthalmopathy patients were given high-dose intravenous methylprednisolone. In about 6 hyperthyroidism patients, T-cell repertoires of thyroid tissue and blood were compared. In total, around 130 blood samples were TCR-sequenced: fewer than 50 ophthalmopathy, around 75 hyperthyroidism and about 17 hyperthyroidism-to-ophthalmopathy patients. An independent validation cohort was composed of about 20 hyperthyroidism patients and about 17 patients who later progressed from hyperthyroidism to ophthalmopathy. To tell Graves' ophthalmopathy apart from Graves' hyperthyroidism, and to predict which patients would progress to ophthalmopathy, the study relied on TCR beta repertoire signatures. Study-wide findings and limitations: The 13-signature model separated ophthalmopathy from stable hyperthyroidism with over 85% sensitivity and approximately 83% specificity in cross-validation, and 80%/75% in the test set. Most expanded thyroid clonotypes with a frequency above 0.001 also appeared in blood, which suggests that blood repertoires may reflect the immune response in the thyroid. In validation, the model predicted ophthalmopathy progression with more than 55% sensitivity and roughly 72% specificity; some 13 predicted patients were CT-confirmed with GO in a median of roughly 6.8 months. No statistical method was used to predetermine the sample size, and group allocation was not hidden from the investigators.

Hyperthyroidism patients were newly diagnosed, were aged 18 to 65 years, and had a disease duration under 2 months. Patients were excluded if they had other autoimmune diseases, uncontrolled infections, pregnancy or lactation. Diagnosis was based on clinical symptoms, serum thyroxine, TRAb, thyroid ultrasound and orbital computed tomography. Total RNA was extracted using Trizol reagent, and RNA quality was checked on an Agilent 2100 Bioanalyzer. Trimming leaves V shorter by 5 bases and J shorter by 4 bases, with the junction holding 7 bases beyond the gene matches. From its cysteine to its phenylalanine, the CDR3 spans 16 amino acids. The DNA shown is the 48-base CDR3, in frame from base 1.

Rearrangement joined TRBV12-3 or TRBV12-4 to TRBJ2-2; 10 bases in the middle match TRBD1. The sequence was collected from an adult man with Graves' hyperthyroidism. Sequenced input: peripheral blood or thyroid tissue (not recorded which). CDR3 sequence: CASSQTGGAGTGELFF. Here is the DNA: TGTGCCAGCAGTCAGACAGGGGGCGCGGGCACCGGGGAGCTGTTTTTT.